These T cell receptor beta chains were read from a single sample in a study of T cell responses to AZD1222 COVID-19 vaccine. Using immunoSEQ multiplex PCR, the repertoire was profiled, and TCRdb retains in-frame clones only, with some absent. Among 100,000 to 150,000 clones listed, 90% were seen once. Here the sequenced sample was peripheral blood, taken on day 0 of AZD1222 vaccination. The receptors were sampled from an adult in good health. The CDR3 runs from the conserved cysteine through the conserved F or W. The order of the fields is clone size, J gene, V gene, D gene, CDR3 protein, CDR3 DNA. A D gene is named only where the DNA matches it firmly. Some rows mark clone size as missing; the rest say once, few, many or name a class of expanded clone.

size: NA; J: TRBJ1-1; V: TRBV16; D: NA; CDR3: CASSQLTDIMNTEAFF; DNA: TGTGCCAGCAGCCAATTGACGGATATCATGAACACTGAAGCTTTCTTT
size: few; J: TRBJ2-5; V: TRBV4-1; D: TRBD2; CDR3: CASSQELAGGRETQYF; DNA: TGCGCCAGCAGCCAAGAGCTAGCGGGGGGTAGGGAGACCCAGTACTTC
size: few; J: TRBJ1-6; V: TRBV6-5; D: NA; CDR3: CASRPGAQSPLHF; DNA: TGTGCCAGCAGACCGGGGGCACAGTCACCCCTCCACTTT
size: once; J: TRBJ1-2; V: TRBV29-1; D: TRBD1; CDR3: CSVDRFFNYGYTF; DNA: TGCAGCGTGGACAGGTTTTTTAACTATGGCTACACCTTC
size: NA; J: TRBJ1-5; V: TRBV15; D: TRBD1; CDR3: CATSRGTGTHQPQHF; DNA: TGTGCCACCAGCAGGGGGACAGGGACCCATCAGCCCCAGCATTTT
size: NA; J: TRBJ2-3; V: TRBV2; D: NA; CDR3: CASRFIDTQYF; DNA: TGTGCCAGCAGATTTATAGATACGCAGTATTTT
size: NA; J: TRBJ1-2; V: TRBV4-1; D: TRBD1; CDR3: CASSPRQGLYGYTF; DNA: TGCGCCAGCAGCCCCAGACAGGGCCTCTATGGCTACACCTTC
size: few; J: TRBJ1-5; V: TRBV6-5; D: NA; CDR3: CASSPYSNQPQHF; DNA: TGTGCCAGCAGTCCGTATAGCAATCAGCCCCAGCATTTT
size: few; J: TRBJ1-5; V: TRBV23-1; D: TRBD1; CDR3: CASSQGRGNQPQHF; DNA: TGCGCCAGCAGTCAGGGCAGGGGGAATCAGCCCCAGCATTTT
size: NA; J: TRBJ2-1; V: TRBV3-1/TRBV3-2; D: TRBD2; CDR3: CASSQSGGSSYNEQFF; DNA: TGTGCCAGCAGCCAAAGCGGGGGTAGCTCCTACAATGAGCAGTTCTTC
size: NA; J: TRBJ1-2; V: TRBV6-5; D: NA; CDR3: CASSGDTTNYGYTF; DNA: TGTGCCAGCAGCGGGGACACAACTAACTATGGCTACACCTTC
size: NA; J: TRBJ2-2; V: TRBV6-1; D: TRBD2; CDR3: CASSAFQWGTSGTGELFF; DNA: TGTGCCAGCAGTGCCTTCCAGTGGGGGACTAGCGGCACCGGGGAGCTGTTTTTT
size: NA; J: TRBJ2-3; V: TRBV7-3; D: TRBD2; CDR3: CASSPRTSGGGDTQYF; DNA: TGTGCCAGCAGCCCCAGGACTAGCGGGGGGGGAGATACGCAGTATTTT
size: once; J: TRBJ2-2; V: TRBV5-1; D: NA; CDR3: CASSLGPQSDTGELFF; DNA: TGCGCCAGCAGCTTGGGGCCACAGTCCGACACCGGGGAGCTGTTTTTT
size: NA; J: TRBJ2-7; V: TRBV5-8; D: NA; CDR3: CASILRAGQGEQYF; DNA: TGTGCCAGCATCCTAAGGGCGGGGCAGGGCGAGCAGTACTTC
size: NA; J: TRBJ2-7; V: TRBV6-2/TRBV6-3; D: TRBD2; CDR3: CASSYSGVSYEQYF; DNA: TGTGCCAGCAGTTACAGCGGGGTTTCCTACGAGCAGTACTTC
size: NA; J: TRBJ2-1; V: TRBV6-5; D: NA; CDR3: CASSWGRVTNEQFF; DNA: TGTGCCAGCAGTTGGGGCAGGGTAACGAATGAGCAGTTCTTC
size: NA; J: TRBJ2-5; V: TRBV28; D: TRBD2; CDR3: CASSQSPTSGEETQYF; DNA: TGTGCCAGCAGTCAGAGCCCGACTAGCGGGGAAGAGACCCAGTACTTC